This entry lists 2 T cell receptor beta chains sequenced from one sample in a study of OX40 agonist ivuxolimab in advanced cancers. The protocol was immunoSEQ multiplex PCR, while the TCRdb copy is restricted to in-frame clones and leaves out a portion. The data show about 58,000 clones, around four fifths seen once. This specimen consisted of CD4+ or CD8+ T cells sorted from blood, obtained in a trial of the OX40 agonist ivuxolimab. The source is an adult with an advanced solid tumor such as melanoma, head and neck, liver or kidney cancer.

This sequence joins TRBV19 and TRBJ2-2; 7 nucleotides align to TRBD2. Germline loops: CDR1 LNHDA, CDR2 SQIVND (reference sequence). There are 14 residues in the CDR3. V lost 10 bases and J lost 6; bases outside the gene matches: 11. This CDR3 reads CATRSGGGAGELFF. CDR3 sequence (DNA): TGTGCCACCCGCTCGGGGGGAGGGGCCGGGGAGCTGTTTTTT.

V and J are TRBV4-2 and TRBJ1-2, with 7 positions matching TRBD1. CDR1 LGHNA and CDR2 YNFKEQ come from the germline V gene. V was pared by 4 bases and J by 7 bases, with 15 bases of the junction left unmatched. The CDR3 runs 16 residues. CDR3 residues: CASSPGTAALLGGYTF. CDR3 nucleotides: TGTGCCAGCAGCCCCGGGACAGCCGCATTACTCGGTGGCTACACCTTC.